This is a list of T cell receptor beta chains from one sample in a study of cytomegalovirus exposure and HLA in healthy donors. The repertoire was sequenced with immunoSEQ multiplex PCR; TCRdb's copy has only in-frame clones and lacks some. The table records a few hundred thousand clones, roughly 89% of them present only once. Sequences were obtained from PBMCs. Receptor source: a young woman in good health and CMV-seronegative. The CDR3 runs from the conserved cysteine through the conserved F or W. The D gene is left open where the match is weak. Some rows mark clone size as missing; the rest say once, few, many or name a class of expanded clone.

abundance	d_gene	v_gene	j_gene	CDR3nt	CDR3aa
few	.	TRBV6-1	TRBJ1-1	TGTGCCAGCAGTGACGGGAGTGGAGCTTTCTTT	CASSDGSGAFF
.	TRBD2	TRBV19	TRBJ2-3	TGTGCCACACGCCGACTAGCGGACACAGATACGCAGTATTTT	CATRRLADTDTQYF
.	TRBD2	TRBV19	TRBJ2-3	TGTGCCAGCAGTGTAACTAGCGGAGCCACAGATACGCAGTATTTT	CASSVTSGATDTQYF
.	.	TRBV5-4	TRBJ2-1	TGTGCCAGCAGCTTCGGGAGCTCCTACAATGAGCAGTTCTTC	CASSFGSSYNEQFF
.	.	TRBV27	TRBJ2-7	TGTGCCAGCAGTCCTACAGGGCCGGGTTACTACGAGCAGTACTTC	CASSPTGPGYYEQYF
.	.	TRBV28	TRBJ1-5	TGTGCCAGCGTCAGATATAGCAATCAGCCCCAGCATTTT	CASVRYSNQPQHF
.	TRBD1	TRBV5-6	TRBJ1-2	TGTGCCAGCAGGTTGGGACAGGCTAATGGCTACACCTTC	CASRLGQANGYTF
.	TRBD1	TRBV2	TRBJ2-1	TGTGCCAGCAGGATCGACAGGGTTCGTCTCAATGAGCAGTTCTTC	CASRIDRVRLNEQFF
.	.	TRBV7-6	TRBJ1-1	TGTGCCAGCAGCTTATATGAGGGTGGCACTGAAGCTTTCTTT	CASSLYEGGTEAFF
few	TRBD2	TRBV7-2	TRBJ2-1	TGTGCCAGCAGCCTCGGGACTAGCTTCTACAATGAGCAGTTCTTC	CASSLGTSFYNEQFF
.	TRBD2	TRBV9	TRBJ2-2	TGTGCCAGCGCGAGCGGGAGATCCACCGGGGAGCTGTTTTTT	CASASGRSTGELFF
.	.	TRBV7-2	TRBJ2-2	TGTGCCAGCAGCTTCACAGGGCCCTCGAACACCGGGGAGCTGTTTTTT	CASSFTGPSNTGELFF
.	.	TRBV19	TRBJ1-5	TGTGCCAGTAGGAAACCAACGGGCAATCAGCCCCAGCATTTT	CASRKPTGNQPQHF
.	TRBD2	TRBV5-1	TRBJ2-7	TGCGCCAGCAGCTTGGGTGGGCGGGAGGAGAGCGAGCAGTACTTC	CASSLGGREESEQYF
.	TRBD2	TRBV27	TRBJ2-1	TGTGCCAGCAGTTTAAGGTTTAGCGGGAGGTACAATGAGCAGTTCTTC	CASSLRFSGRYNEQFF
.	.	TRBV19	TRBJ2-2	TGTGCCAGTAGTGGAGGACCGGGTTCGGTCACCGGGGAGCTGTTTTTT	CASSGGPGSVTGELFF
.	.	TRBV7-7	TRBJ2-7	TGTGCCAGCAGCTTAGGTGGCGGGAAGAGCGAGCAGTACTTC	CASSLGGGKSEQYF
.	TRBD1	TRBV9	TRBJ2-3	TGTGCCAGCAGTCGACTCCAGGGGGAACCTAGCACAGATACGCAGTATTTT	CASSRLQGEPSTDTQYF
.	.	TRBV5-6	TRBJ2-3	TGTGCCAGCAGCTTGCAGTATACGCAGTATTTT	CASSLQYTQYF
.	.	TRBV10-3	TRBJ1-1	TGTGCCATCAGTGTCGGGGGAAGCACTGAAGCTTTCTTT	CAISVGGSTEAFF
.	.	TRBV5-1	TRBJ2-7	TGCGCCAGCGGGGACGGAGGGGCTACCCACGAGCAGTACTTC	CASGDGGATHEQYF
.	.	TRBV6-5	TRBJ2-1	TGTGCCAGCACCCCCGATCGGGGGAGCGATGAGCAGTTCTTC	CASTPDRGSDEQFF
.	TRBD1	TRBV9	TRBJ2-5	TGTGCCAGCAGCCCTAGGACAGGGAAAGAGACCCAGTACTTC	CASSPRTGKETQYF
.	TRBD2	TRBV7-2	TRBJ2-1	TGTGCCAGCAGCTTAGCCTTTCGGCTAGCGGGAGAGGATGAGCAGTTCTTC	CASSLAFRLAGEDEQFF
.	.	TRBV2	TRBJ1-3	TGTGCCAGCCAGCAGTCCCTAGGGGGAGGGACTGGAAACACCATATATTTT	CASQQSLGGGTGNTIYF
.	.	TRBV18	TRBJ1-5	TGTGCCAGCTCACACGACAGCTTCAATCAGCCCCAGCATTTT	CASSHDSFNQPQHF